The source of this TCR beta chain is a study of blood T cells in healthy people across ages. Study conclusions and caveats: Measured against age, TCR beta diversity per million T cells decreased in a roughly linear manner. Researchers said unsorted PBMCs prevented a conclusive naive versus antigen-experienced comparison.

Through a sample-barcoded 5' primer and a J-beta primer mix, a second PCR was run for roughly 6 to 12 cycles. TCRdb reprocessed the 5' RACE reads via MiXCR and lists one record per CDR3 protein. The repertoire holds roughly 1,000,000 distinct CDR3 sequences, with about 23% as singletons. In its sample, this clonotype was seen a few times. The antigen is unknown. Germline V gene lookup returns CDR1 LNHNV and CDR2 YYDKDF (reference sequence). J was trimmed by 3 bases and V by 3 bases; bases with no gene match: 6. CDR3 length equals 15 residues. These data were also reused for a study on T cells of mothers and their children. That paper notes: The TCR beta CDR3 read count exceeded 8 million for each mother and was about 2.8 million for each child. Mothers and children who were related shared slightly more overlap than unrelated pairs, but not significantly more.

The chain combines TRBV15 with TRBJ1-2; 8 nucleotides match TRBD1. Sequencing was carried out using blood. The sequence was collected from a girl aged 2-10 years in good health. Here the CDR3 reads CATSRRTGTYYGYTF. CDR3 nucleotides: TGTGCCACCAGCAGGAGGACAGGGACCTACTATGGCTACACCTTC.